This TCR beta chain was profiled in a study of cytomegalovirus exposure and HLA in healthy donors. CDR1 and CDR2 from the germline V gene are SGHTS and YDEGEE. V lost 2 bases and J 4 bases, leaving 5 bases between the germline ends. The CDR3 consists of 12 residues. The PCR employed 60 Vbeta primers together with 13 Jbeta primers. Only in-frame clones appear in the TCRdb table, and some are missing; sequencing was by immunoSEQ multiplex PCR. The sample has tens of thousands of clones. What was sequenced was PBMCs. The receptor's source is a man aged 18 to 30 in good health and CMV-seropositive. V usage is TRBV5-8 and J usage is TRBJ2-3; no firm D call. CDR3 sequence reads: CASSFSSDTQYF. The DNA of the CDR3 is TGTGCCAGCAGCTTTAGCTCAGATACGCAGTATTTT.